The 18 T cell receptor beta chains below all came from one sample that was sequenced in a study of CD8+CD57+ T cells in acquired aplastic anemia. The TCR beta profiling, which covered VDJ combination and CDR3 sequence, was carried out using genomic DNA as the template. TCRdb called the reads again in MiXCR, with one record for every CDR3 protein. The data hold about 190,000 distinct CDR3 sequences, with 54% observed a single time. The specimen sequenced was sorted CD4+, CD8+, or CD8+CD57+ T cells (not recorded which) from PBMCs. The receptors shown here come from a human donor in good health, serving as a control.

The CDR3 loop reads CASSLEEGPYYTF. Here the CDR3 DNA reads TGTGCCAGCAGCTTAGAGGAGGGCCCCTACTACACCTTC. The chain couples TRBV11-1 to TRBJ1-2, with D unresolved. Germline V gene lookup returns CDR1 SGHAT and CDR2 FQDESV (reference sequence). CDR3 length equals 13 residues. Trimming removed 1 base from V and 10 bases from J, with 13 bases in between.

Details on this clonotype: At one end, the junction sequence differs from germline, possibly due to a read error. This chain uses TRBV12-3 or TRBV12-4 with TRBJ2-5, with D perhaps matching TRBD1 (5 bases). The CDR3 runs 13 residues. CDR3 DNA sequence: TGTGCCAGCAGCTCCCAGGGAACAGAGACCCTGTACTTC. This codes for CASSSQGTETLYF.

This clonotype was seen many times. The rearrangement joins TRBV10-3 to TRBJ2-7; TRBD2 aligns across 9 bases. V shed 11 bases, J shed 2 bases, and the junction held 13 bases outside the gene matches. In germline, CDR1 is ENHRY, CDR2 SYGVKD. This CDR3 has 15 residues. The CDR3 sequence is CAVGIGGGGAYEQYF. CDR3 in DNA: TGTGCCGTGGGCATCGGGGGCGGGGGGGCCTACGAGCAGTACTTC.

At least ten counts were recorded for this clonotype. CDR3 region: CASSLRQGDNSPLHF. DNA of the CDR3: TGTGCCAGCAGTTTAAGGCAGGGAGACAATTCACCCCTCCACTTT. This chain joins TRBV12-3 or TRBV12-4 and TRBJ1-6, with a possible D match to TRBD1 (5 bases). The germline V and J ends were trimmed by 2 bases and 7 bases, with 12 bases remaining between them. This CDR3 is built from 15 residues.

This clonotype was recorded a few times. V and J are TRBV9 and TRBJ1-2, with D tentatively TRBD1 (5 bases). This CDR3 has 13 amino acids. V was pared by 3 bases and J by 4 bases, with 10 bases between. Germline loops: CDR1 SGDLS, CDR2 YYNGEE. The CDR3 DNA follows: TGTGCCAGCAGCGCCAGGGAGAGCTATGGCTACACCTTC. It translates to CASSARESYGYTF.

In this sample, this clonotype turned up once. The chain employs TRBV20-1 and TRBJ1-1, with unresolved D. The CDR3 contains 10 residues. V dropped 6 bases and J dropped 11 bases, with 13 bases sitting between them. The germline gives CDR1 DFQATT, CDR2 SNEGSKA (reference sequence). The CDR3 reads CSATGERAFF. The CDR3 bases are TGCAGTGCCACCGGTGAACGCGCTTTCTTT.

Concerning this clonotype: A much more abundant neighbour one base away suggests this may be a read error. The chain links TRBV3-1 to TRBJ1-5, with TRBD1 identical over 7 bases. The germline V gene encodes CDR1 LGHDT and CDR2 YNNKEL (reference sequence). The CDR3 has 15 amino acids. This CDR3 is CASSQAGTENQSQHF. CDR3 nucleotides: TGTGCCAGCAGCCAAGCCGGGACAGAAAATCAGTCCCAGCATTTT.

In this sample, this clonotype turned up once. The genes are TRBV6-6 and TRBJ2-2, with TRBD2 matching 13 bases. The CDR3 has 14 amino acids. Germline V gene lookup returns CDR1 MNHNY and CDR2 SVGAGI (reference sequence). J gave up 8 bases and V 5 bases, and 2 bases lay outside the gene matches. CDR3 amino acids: CASSTGLAGGELFF. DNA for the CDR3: TGTGCCAGCAGTACGGGACTAGCGGGGGGGGAGCTGTTTTTT.

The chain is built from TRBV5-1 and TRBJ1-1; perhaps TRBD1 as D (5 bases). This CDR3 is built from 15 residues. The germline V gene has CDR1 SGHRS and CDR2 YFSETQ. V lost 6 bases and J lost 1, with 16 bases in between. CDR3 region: CASTLWGGQNTEAFF. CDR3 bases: TGCGCCAGCACTCTGTGGGGAGGACAGAACACTGAAGCTTTCTTT.

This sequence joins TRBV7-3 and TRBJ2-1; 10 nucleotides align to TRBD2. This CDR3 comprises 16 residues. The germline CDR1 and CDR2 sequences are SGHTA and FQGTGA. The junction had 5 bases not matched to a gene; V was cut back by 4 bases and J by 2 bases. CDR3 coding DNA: TGTGCCAGCAGCTCCCGGAGCGGGGGGGCCTACAATGAGCAGTTCTTC. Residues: CASSSRSGGAYNEQFF.

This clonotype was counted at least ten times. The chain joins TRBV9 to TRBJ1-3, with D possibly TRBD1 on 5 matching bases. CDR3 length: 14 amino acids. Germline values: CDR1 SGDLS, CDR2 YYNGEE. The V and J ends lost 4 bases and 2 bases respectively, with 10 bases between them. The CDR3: CASSSTAAGNTIYF. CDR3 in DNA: TGTGCCAGCAGCTCGACAGCGGCTGGAAACACCATATATTTT.

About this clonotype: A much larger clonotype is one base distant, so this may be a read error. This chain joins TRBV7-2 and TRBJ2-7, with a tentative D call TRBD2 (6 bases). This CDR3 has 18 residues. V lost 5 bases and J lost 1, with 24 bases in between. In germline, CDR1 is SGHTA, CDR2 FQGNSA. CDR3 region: CASSPRPGGLSGSYEQYF. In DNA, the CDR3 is TGTGCCAGCAGCCCTAGGCCGGGTGGACTATCGGGGTCCTACGAGCAGTACTTC.

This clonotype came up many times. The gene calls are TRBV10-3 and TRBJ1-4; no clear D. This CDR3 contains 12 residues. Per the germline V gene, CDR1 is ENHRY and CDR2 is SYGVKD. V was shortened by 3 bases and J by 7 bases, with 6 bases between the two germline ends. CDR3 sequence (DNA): TGTGCCATCAGTGATTTAGGTGAAAAACTGTTTTTT. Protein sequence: CAISDLGEKLFF.

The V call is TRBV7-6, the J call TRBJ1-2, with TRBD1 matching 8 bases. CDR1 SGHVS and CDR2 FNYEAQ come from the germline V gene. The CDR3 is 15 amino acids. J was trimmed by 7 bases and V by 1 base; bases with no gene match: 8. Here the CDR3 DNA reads TGTGCCAGCAGCTTAGGGGTCAGGGGGCCGGGTGGCTACACCTTC. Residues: CASSLGVRGPGGYTF.

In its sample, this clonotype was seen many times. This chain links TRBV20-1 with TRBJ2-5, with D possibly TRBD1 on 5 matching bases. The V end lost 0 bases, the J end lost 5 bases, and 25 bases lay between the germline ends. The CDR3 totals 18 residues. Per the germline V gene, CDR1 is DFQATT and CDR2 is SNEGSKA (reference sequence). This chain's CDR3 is CSARDFSRQRILWETQYF. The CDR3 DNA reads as TGCAGTGCTAGAGATTTTAGTAGACAGCGAATTCTGTGGGAGACCCAGTACTTC.

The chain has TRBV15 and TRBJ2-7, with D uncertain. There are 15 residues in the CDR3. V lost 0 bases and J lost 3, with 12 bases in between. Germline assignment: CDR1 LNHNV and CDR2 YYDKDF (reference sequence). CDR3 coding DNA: TGTGCCACCAGCAGAGATAATGGCGGATTCTACGAGCAGTACTTC. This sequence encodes CATSRDNGGFYEQYF.

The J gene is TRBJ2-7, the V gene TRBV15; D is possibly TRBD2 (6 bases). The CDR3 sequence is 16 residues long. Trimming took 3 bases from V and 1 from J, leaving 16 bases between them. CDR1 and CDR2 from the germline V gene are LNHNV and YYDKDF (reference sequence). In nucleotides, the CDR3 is TGTGCCACCAGCAGTTACTCGGGGGAGAGGTCCTACGAGCAGTACTTC. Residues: CATSSYSGERSYEQYF.

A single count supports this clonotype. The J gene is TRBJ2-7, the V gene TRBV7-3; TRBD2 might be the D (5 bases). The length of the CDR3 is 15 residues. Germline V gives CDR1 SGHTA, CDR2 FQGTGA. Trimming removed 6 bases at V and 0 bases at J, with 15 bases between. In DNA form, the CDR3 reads TGTGCCAGCAGTTTGGACCATACTAGCTCCTACGAGCAGTACTTC. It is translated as CASSLDHTSSYEQYF.